A single sample is the source of the 18 T cell receptor beta chains below, sequenced in a study of T cells in Graves' hyperthyroidism and ophthalmopathy. Researchers amplified the TCR beta CDR3 regions from RNA transcripts. Carried out on the TCR CDR3, a first-round RT-PCR used the HTBI primer set. TCRdb fed the multiplex PCR reads into MiXCR, producing one record per CDR3 protein. The table has hundreds of thousands of distinct CDR3 sequences, 12% to 15% seen once. Input material: blood. The receptors derive from a woman aged 18-29 years with Graves' hyperthyroidism.

This clonotype was seen repeatedly, ten times or more. The rearrangement links TRBV10-3 to TRBJ2-7; 9 bases line up with TRBD2. V was clipped by 4 bases and J by 0 bases; unmatched bases: 4. From germline, CDR1 is ENHRY and CDR2 SYGVKD. This CDR3 spans 15 amino acids. The CDR3 DNA sequence: TGTGCCATCAGTGGACTAGCGGTCAGCTCCTACGAGCAGTACTTC. Translating gives CAISGLAVSSYEQYF.

This clonotype was counted ten times or more. The chain carries TRBV12-3 or TRBV12-4 and TRBJ1-1; D not resolved. V gave up 5 bases and J gave up 7 bases, with 8 bases separating them. This CDR3 contains 11 residues. The CDR3 nucleotides read TGTGCCAGCAGTACACAGCGTGAAGCTTTCTTT. Its translation is CASSTQREAFF.

This clonotype was seen a few times. The chain employs TRBV6-2 or TRBV6-3 and TRBJ1-1; D is possibly TRBD1 (5 bases). V lost 2 bases and J lost 0, with 13 bases in between. CDR3 length: 16 amino acids. Germline V gene data show CDR1 as MNHEY and CDR2 as SVGEGT. DNA for the CDR3: TGTGCCAGCAGTTACCGACGGGGGGGGGTGAACACTGAAGCTTTCTTT. This sequence encodes CASSYRRGGVNTEAFF.

V is TRBV7-9 and J is TRBJ2-5, with D uncertain. CDR1 and CDR2 from the germline V gene are SEHNR and FQNEAQ (reference sequence). The CDR3 is 14 amino acids. V lost 5 bases and J lost 1, with 11 bases in between. The CDR3 bases are TGTGCCAGCAGCCTGGCACTACTCCAAGAGACCCAGTACTTC. This gives the protein CASSLALLQETQYF.

The sample holds many counts of this clonotype. This chain uses TRBV27 with TRBJ1-1; D gene ambiguous. The CDR3 totals 14 residues. The germline V gene has CDR1 MNHEY and CDR2 SMNVEV (reference sequence). The ends were cut back, 2 bases at V and 4 bases at J, with 11 bases in the middle. The CDR3 protein is CASSLRAGVTEAFF. For the CDR3, the DNA is TGTGCCAGCAGTTTAAGGGCCGGGGTCACTGAAGCTTTCTTT.

The chain combines TRBV28 with TRBJ2-5; D is ambiguous. Germline CDR1 MDHEN, CDR2 SYDVKM. The CDR3 is 15 residues long. V gave up 5 bases and J gave up 1 base, with 14 bases separating them. The CDR3 DNA sequence: TGTGCCAGCAGTCTAGGGCGGCTTACCCAAGAGACCCAGTACTTC. Translated: CASSLGRLTQETQYF. Combining the CDR3 with reference TRBV28 and TRBJ2-5 gives the whole variable domain DVKVTQSSRYLVKRTGEKVFLECVQDMDHENMFWYRQDPGLGLRLIYFSYDVKMKEKGDIPEGYSVSREKKERFSLILESASTNQTSMYLCASSLGRLTQETQYFGPGTRLLVL.

This clonotype was recorded many times. The chain links TRBV15 to TRBJ1-5; tentatively, D is TRBD1 (6 bases). In germline, CDR1 is LNHNV, CDR2 YYDKDF (reference sequence). The CDR3 length is 14 residues. Trimming stripped 0 bases from V and 4 bases from J, with 7 bases between. The CDR3 region has the DNA TGTGCCACCAGCAGAGACCAGGGGAATCAGCCCCAGCATTTT. Its protein is CATSRDQGNQPQHF.

The chain joins TRBV15 to TRBJ2-1; maybe TRBD2 (6 bases). Germline assignment: CDR1 LNHNV and CDR2 YYDKDF (reference sequence). Trimming took 5 bases from V and 1 from J, leaving 9 bases between them. CDR3 length equals 14 residues. The CDR3: CATSGGASYNEQFF. The CDR3 DNA is TGTGCCACCAGCGGCGGGGCGTCCTACAATGAGCAGTTCTTC.

The rearrangement uses TRBV6-1 and TRBJ2-5; 9 bases line up with TRBD1. Trimming at V came to 5 bases and at J to 5 bases, leaving 3 bases not matched to a gene. The CDR3 covers 13 residues. Germline assignment: CDR1 MNHNS and CDR2 SASEGT. CDR3 residues: CASSHRGRETQYF. The CDR3 DNA sequence: TGTGCCAGCAGTCACAGGGGGCGGGAGACCCAGTACTTC.

This clonotype has a single count. This chain connects TRBV6-5 to TRBJ2-1; the match to TRBD2 covers 9 bases. With V trimmed by 4 bases and J by 7 bases, 8 bases remained unmatched. The CDR3 covers 15 residues. Germline V gene sequence: CDR1 MNHEY, CDR2 SVGAGI. The CDR3 sequence is CASSSRAGGMNEQFF. The DNA for the CDR3 is TGTGCCAGCAGTTCTCGAGCGGGAGGTATGAATGAGCAGTTCTTC.

This clonotype appeared many times. J is TRBJ2-7 and V is TRBV7-9; TRBD2 might be the D (5 bases). Looked up from germline, CDR1 is SEHNR and CDR2 is FQNEAQ (reference sequence). Trimming stripped 1 base from V and 6 bases from J, with 7 bases between. The CDR3 loop spans 12 amino acids. CDR3 in amino acids: CASSLDGIEQYF. DNA for the CDR3: TGTGCCAGCAGCTTAGACGGGATCGAGCAGTACTTC.

This clonotype was counted many times. V and J are TRBV18 and TRBJ2-1; D is possibly TRBD2 (5 bases). V shed 3 bases and J shed 7 bases, with 13 bases lying between them. Germline V gene data show CDR1 as KGHSH and CDR2 as LQKENI. This CDR3 comprises 14 residues. CDR3 region: CASSPRASFNEQFF. CDR3 coding DNA: TGTGCCAGCTCACCGAGGGCTAGTTTTAATGAGCAGTTCTTC.

This clonotype has just a few counts. The chain carries TRBV9 and TRBJ2-3; 8 bases are shared with TRBD2. Germline V gene sequence: CDR1 SGDLS, CDR2 YYNGEE. The CDR3 is 16 residues long. V dropped 0 bases and J dropped 1; count of bases not matched to a gene: 4. The CDR3 region is CASSVEVLAGTDTQYF. CDR3 DNA sequence: TGTGCCAGCAGCGTAGAGGTACTAGCGGGCACAGATACGCAGTATTTT. Supplemented by reference TRBV9 and TRBJ2-3, the full variable domain reads DSGVTQTPKHLITATGQRVTLRCSPRSGDLSVYWYQQSLDQGLQFLIQYYNGEERAKGNILERFSAQQFPDLHSELNLSSLELGDSALYFCASSVEVLAGTDTQYFGPGTRLTVL.

The CDR3, as DNA: TGTGCCAGCAGCCGTTGGGACAGGGGACGTGAAAAACTGTTTTTT. Translation gives CASSRWDRGREKLFF. V usage is TRBV6-1 and J usage is TRBJ1-4, with 10 bases identical to TRBD1. V shed 6 bases, J shed 7 bases, and the junction held 8 bases outside the gene matches. Germline V gene lookup returns CDR1 MNHNS and CDR2 SASEGT. The CDR3 is made up of 15 amino acids.

This clonotype was picked up a small number of times. The chain links TRBV20-1 to TRBJ2-1, with TRBD1 matching over 8 bases. The CDR3 totals 17 residues. Trimming at V came to 5 bases and at J to 1 base, leaving 13 bases not matched to a gene. Germline CDR1 reads DFQATT; CDR2 reads SNEGSKA (reference sequence). The CDR3 loop is CSARGITGGTSYNEQFF. CDR3 bases: TGCAGTGCTCGAGGAATCACAGGGGGGACTTCCTACAATGAGCAGTTCTTC.

This rearrangement joins TRBV29-1 to TRBJ1-2, with 7 bases lining up with TRBD1. V dropped 4 bases and J dropped 5; count of bases not matched to a gene: 7. The CDR3 runs to 13 residues. CDR1 is SQVTM and CDR2 is ANQGSEA in the germline V gene. The CDR3 DNA is TGCAGCGTTGGAATTGGCAGGGGGTATGGCTACACCTTC. This translates into CSVGIGRGYGYTF.

This clonotype was seen many times. This chain uses TRBV7-9 with TRBJ2-1; D gene uncertain. This CDR3 has 14 amino acids. Trimming removed 5 bases from V and 4 bases from J, with 12 bases in between. CDR1 is SEHNR and CDR2 is FQNEAQ in the germline V gene (reference sequence). The CDR3 nucleotides read TGTGCCAGCAGCCCGTTCCACTCGTACAATGAGCAGTTCTTC. Translation gives CASSPFHSYNEQFF. The variable domain in full, completed from reference TRBV7-9 and TRBJ2-1, reads DTGVSQNPRHKITKRGQNVTFRCDPISEHNRLYWYRQTLGQGPEFLTYFQNEAQLEKSRLLSDRFSAERPKGSFSTLEIQRTEQGDSAMYLCASSPFHSYNEQFFGPGTRLTVL.

The V gene is TRBV30, the J gene TRBJ2-1; TRBD1 agrees at 8 bases. Trimming took 5 bases from V and 6 from J; bases not matched to a gene: 12. This CDR3 comprises 15 residues. Germline CDR1 is GTSNPN and CDR2 is SVGIG (reference sequence). This chain's CDR3 is CAWQTSRGLGNEQFF. The CDR3 region has the DNA TGTGCCTGGCAGACTTCCAGGGGGCTAGGCAATGAGCAGTTCTTC.